This entry lists 20 T cell receptor beta chains sequenced from one sample in a study of shared clonotypes between healthy human individuals. Repertoires were generated with immunoSEQ multiplex PCR, while TCRdb's copy carries only in-frame clones and drops some. The top ten clones hold 0.36% of a sample with some 2,500,000 clones, approximately 93% of them seen once. The source material was naive CD4+ T cells from PBMCs. Described subset: CD45RA+ positively selected. These receptors all stem from a man aged 18 to 29 in good health. Some clones in this sample may be carry-over from other donors' samples.

Comment on this clone: The same CDR3 also results from other DNA sequences found in this sample. The chain recombines TRBV27 with TRBJ2-7, with D tentatively TRBD1 (6 bases). Germline V gene data show CDR1 as MNHEY and CDR2 as SMNVEV (reference sequence). V lost 6 bases and J lost 4, with 13 bases in between. This CDR3 spans 13 amino acids. Here the CDR3 DNA reads TGTGCCAGCAGCCTAACTAGGGGGTACGAGCAGTACTTC. This codes for CASSLTRGYEQYF.

J is TRBJ1-1 and V is TRBV2, with 7 bases identical to TRBD1. The germline V gene has CDR1 SNHLY and CDR2 FYNNEI. Germline trimming cut 6 bases from V and 5 bases from J; bases unmatched to any gene: 12. The CDR3 extends over 15 amino acids. The CDR3 sequence is CASRARQGRLTEAFF. DNA for the CDR3: TGTGCCAGCAGGGCTCGACAGGGAAGGCTAACTGAAGCTTTCTTT.

The rearrangement links TRBV19 to TRBJ1-1; maybe TRBD1 (5 bases). This CDR3 spans 16 amino acids. Germline CDR1 reads LNHDA; CDR2 reads SQIVND (reference sequence). Trimming removed 2 bases at V and 1 base at J, with 14 bases between. CDR3 amino acids: CASSIRMTAWNTEAFF. CDR3 DNA: TGTGCCAGTAGTATAAGGATGACAGCGTGGAACACTGAAGCTTTCTTT.

This chain joins TRBV11-2 and TRBJ2-1, with D maybe TRBD2 (6 bases). The CDR3 covers 14 residues. Trimming took off 1 base at V and 15 bases at J, with 19 bases between the two ends. Germline V gene sequence: CDR1 SGHAT, CDR2 FQNNGV. The CDR3 DNA follows: TGTGCCAGCAGCTTAGGACCCTCGACTATGCGGGGGTTCTTC. It specifies CASSLGPSTMRGFF.

The chain carries TRBV28 and TRBJ2-5; D gene ambiguous. Trimming shortened V by 1 base and J by 2 bases, and 14 bases separated the two germline ends. Germline lookup yields CDR1 MDHEN and CDR2 SYDVKM. The CDR3 consists of 16 residues. The CDR3 reads CASSLYLAARQETQYF. CDR3 DNA sequence: TGTGCCAGCAGTTTATATTTGGCAGCGCGGCAAGAGACCCAGTACTTC.

The chain employs TRBV6-6 and TRBJ1-4; no reliable D call. The CDR3 extends over 15 amino acids. The V and J ends lost 0 bases and 4 bases respectively, with 9 bases between them. Germline V gene sequence: CDR1 MNHNY, CDR2 SVGAGI (reference sequence). CDR3 sequence: CASSYSTQINEKLFF. CDR3 sequence (DNA): TGTGCCAGCAGTTACTCGACCCAGATTAATGAAAAACTGTTTTTT.

On this clone: The sample carries other DNA sequences with the same CDR3. The chain joins TRBV9 to TRBJ2-3; D is unresolved. The germline V and J ends were trimmed by 4 bases and 0 bases, with 6 bases remaining between them. CDR1 SGDLS and CDR2 YYNGEE come from the germline V gene. The CDR3 consists of 13 residues. CDR3 sequence: CASSPTSTDTQYF. The DNA of the CDR3 is TGTGCCAGCAGCCCCACAAGCACAGATACGCAGTATTTT.

Of note for this clone: At the DNA level, this CDR3 is encoded by other sequences in the same sample as well. The rearrangement joins TRBV9 to TRBJ2-3; 11 bases line up with TRBD2. Germline V gives CDR1 SGDLS, CDR2 YYNGEE. V was pared by 3 bases and J by 2 bases, with 5 bases of the junction left unmatched. The CDR3 loop spans 16 amino acids. The CDR3 reads CASSAGTSGYTDTQYF. DNA of the CDR3: TGTGCCAGCAGCGCCGGGACTAGCGGATACACAGATACGCAGTATTTT.

This clone has a single count. The rearrangement links TRBV10-3 to TRBJ1-1, with 7 positions matching TRBD1. The germline V gene encodes CDR1 ENHRY and CDR2 SYGVKD. The CDR3 covers 13 residues. Trimming at V came to 10 bases and at J to 0 bases, leaving 5 bases not matched to a gene. The CDR3 protein is CASSDRMNTEAFF. CDR3 in DNA: TGTGCCAGCTCGGACAGGATGAACACTGAAGCTTTCTTT.

The chain uses TRBV19 and TRBJ1-2; D is perhaps TRBD1 (5 bases). Germline assignment: CDR1 LNHDA and CDR2 SQIVND (reference sequence). The CDR3 is made up of 14 amino acids. V lost 7 bases to trimming and J lost 4 bases, with 16 bases between them. The CDR3 reads CASTQPGRLYGYTF. CDR3 nucleotides: TGTGCCAGTACCCAACCGGGACGCCTCTATGGCTACACCTTC. Together with reference TRBV19 and TRBJ1-2, the CDR3 gives the full variable domain: DGGITQSPKYLFRKEGQNVTLSCEQNLNHDAMYWYRQDPGQGLRLIYYSQIVNDFQKGDIAEGYSVSREKKESFPLTVTSAQKNPTAFYLCASTQPGRLYGYTFGSGTRLTVV.

On this clone: Other DNA sequences from this sample encode an identical CDR3 as well. This chain connects TRBV5-1 to TRBJ2-1; the D is unclear. The CDR3 covers 14 residues. V lost 0 bases and J lost 0, with 4 bases in between. Looked up from germline, CDR1 is SGHRS and CDR2 is YFSETQ. The CDR3 DNA sequence: TGCGCCAGCAGCTTGGGGGGCTCCTACAATGAGCAGTTCTTC. Its protein product is CASSLGGSYNEQFF.

This clone was detected a few times. This chain connects TRBV30 to TRBJ2-7; 7 nucleotides line up with TRBD2. CDR3 length: 14 residues. The germline V gene has CDR1 GTSNPN and CDR2 SVGIG (reference sequence). The ends lost 2 bases at V and 1 base at J; junction bases unmatched: 5. This CDR3 is CAWSRGRGSYEQYF. CDR3 nucleotides: TGTGCCTGGAGTCGCGGGAGAGGGTCCTACGAGCAGTACTTC. Full variable domain (remainder filled in from reference TRBV30 and TRBJ2-7): SQTIHQWPATLVQPVGSPLSLECTVEGTSNPNLYWYRQAAGRGLQLLFYSVGIGQISSEVPQNLSASRPQDRQFILSSKKLLLSDSGFYLCAWSRGRGSYEQYFGPGTRLTVT.

On this clone: The identical CDR3 is also encoded by other nucleotide sequences in the sample. This rearrangement joins TRBV5-1 to TRBJ2-7; D remains unclear. The CDR3 covers 15 residues. From germline, CDR1 is SGHRS and CDR2 YFSETQ. Trimming left V 0 bases short and J 0 bases short, with 10 bases between. In DNA, the CDR3 is TGCGCCAGCAGCTTGGATGTCGGCAGCTCCTACGAGCAGTACTTC. Its protein product is CASSLDVGSSYEQYF.

This sequence joins TRBV2 and TRBJ2-7; 9 bases agree with TRBD1. V was clipped by 6 bases and J by 6 bases; unmatched bases: 12. The germline gives CDR1 SNHLY, CDR2 FYNNEI. This CDR3 contains 15 residues. The DNA of the CDR3 is TGTGCCAGCAGGTTCCCTCCACAGGGGGCGAGCGAGCAGTACTTC. It is translated as CASRFPPQGASEQYF.

This clone was recorded only once. Other DNA sequences within the sample encode an identical CDR3. The V and J genes are TRBV9 and TRBJ2-2; 7 bases line up with TRBD1. Germline V gives CDR1 SGDLS, CDR2 YYNGEE. This CDR3 contains 15 residues. J was trimmed by 2 bases and V by 4 bases; bases with no gene match: 5. The CDR3 region is CASSPRTGNTGELFF. As DNA, the CDR3 is TGTGCCAGCAGCCCGCGGACAGGCAACACCGGGGAGCTGTTTTTT.

This sequence joins TRBV29-1 and TRBJ2-7; TRBD1 aligns across 11 bases. Germline lookup yields CDR1 SQVTM and CDR2 ANQGSEA. V trimming: 7 bases; J trimming: 5 bases; junction bases outside the gene matches: 1. The CDR3 is 11 residues long. CDR3: CSAGQGDEQYF. The CDR3 DNA sequence: TGCAGCGCGGGACAGGGGGACGAGCAGTACTTC.

This clone was seen just once. This chain links TRBV27 with TRBJ1-1; a weak D match, TRBD1 (5 bases). The CDR3 contains 18 residues. V was shortened by 2 bases and J by 1 base, with 20 bases between the two germline ends. Germline CDR1 and CDR2: MNHEY and SMNVEV (reference sequence). CDR3 residues: CASSLAPGLMTANTEAFF. The CDR3 nucleotides read TGTGCCAGCAGTTTAGCCCCTGGCCTTATGACAGCGAACACTGAAGCTTTCTTT.

This chain joins TRBV28 and TRBJ1-2; TRBD1 aligns across 7 bases. This CDR3 spans 15 amino acids. Germline-derived CDR1 and CDR2 are MDHEN and SYDVKM. The V and J ends lost 3 bases and 4 bases, in that order; junction bases with no gene match: 8. The CDR3 loop reads CASSFQGQPLYGYTF. The CDR3 nucleotides are TGTGCCAGCAGTTTTCAGGGACAGCCCCTCTATGGCTACACCTTC.

The chain uses TRBV9 and TRBJ2-3; TRBD2 matches at 7 bases. The J segment lost 4 bases and the V segment lost 4 bases, leaving 12 bases of the junction unmatched. This CDR3 is built from 16 residues. From germline, CDR1 is SGDLS and CDR2 YYNGEE. CDR3 in DNA: TGTGCCAGCAGCCCCGACGGGGGGAGGAGGGCAGATACGCAGTATTTT. Amino acid sequence: CASSPDGGRRADTQYF.

This rearrangement joins TRBV5-1 to TRBJ1-2; D is undetermined. The germline gives CDR1 SGHRS, CDR2 YFSETQ. The CDR3 is made up of 13 amino acids. V was pared by 1 base and J by 6 bases, with 10 bases between. The CDR3 here is CASSLTPRNGYTF. The CDR3 DNA reads as TGCGCCAGCAGCTTGACCCCACGAAATGGCTACACCTTC.